This is a list of T cell receptor beta chains from one sample in a study of T cells in Graves' hyperthyroidism and ophthalmopathy. From the multiplex PCR reads, TCRdb called clonotypes with MiXCR, one entry per CDR3 protein. The table has 550,000 to 650,000 distinct CDR3 sequences, 13% to 15% seen once. Sequencing was carried out using blood. These receptors were taken from a woman aged 40 to 50 with Graves' hyperthyroidism. Both conserved end residues are part of each CDR3. Fields, in order: J gene, V gene, clone size, D gene, CDR3 protein, CDR3 DNA. A D gene is named only where the DNA matches it firmly. Some rows have no size entry. The others give once, few or many, or a class for an expanded clone.

TRBJ1-1,TRBV15,many,NA,CATSRDPGLNTEAFF,TGTGCCACCAGCAGAGATCCGGGGTTGAACACTGAAGCTTTCTTT
TRBJ2-7,TRBV11-3,many,NA,CASTGSGMGGSTPTLSYEQYF,TGTGCCAGCACCGGGTCTGGTATGGGGGGATCTACCCCGACCCTCTCCTACGAGCAGTACTTC
TRBJ2-1,TRBV29-1,many,NA,CSVEGGWRGGYNEQFF,TGCAGCGTTGAAGGTGGGTGGAGGGGTGGCTACAATGAGCAGTTCTTC
TRBJ1-1,TRBV4-1,NA,NA,CASSQDRYTEAFF,TGCGCCAGCAGCCAAGACAGATACACTGAAGCTTTCTTT
TRBJ1-4,TRBV28,many,NA,CASSLPDTTGGEKLFF,TGTGCCAGCAGTTTACCGGACACAACGGGAGGTGAAAAACTGTTTTTT
TRBJ1-2,TRBV6-6,NA,TRBD1,CASSYSVQGGGYTF,TGTGCCAGCAGTTACTCCGTTCAGGGGGGTGGCTACACCTTC
TRBJ1-2,TRBV27,NA,TRBD1,CASSRTGEDYYGYTF,TGTGCCAGCAGCCGGACAGGGGAAGATTACTATGGCTACACCTTC
TRBJ2-5,TRBV5-1,many,NA,CASSLGSRQFQETQYF,TGCGCCAGCAGCTTGGGCTCGAGACAGTTCCAAGAGACCCAGTACTTC
TRBJ2-3,TRBV4-1,NA,TRBD1,CASSQDPQQGALADTQYF,TGCGCCAGCAGCCAAGACCCTCAACAGGGGGCGTTAGCAGATACGCAGTATTTT
TRBJ2-3,TRBV7-6,NA,TRBD2,CASSLSAGGPVDTQYF,TGTGCCAGCAGCTTGAGCGCGGGAGGGCCGGTAGATACGCAGTATTTT
TRBJ2-6,TRBV7-2,NA,NA,CASSLRQGLSGANVLTF,TGTGCCAGCAGCCTAAGACAGGGACTCTCTGGGGCCAACGTCCTGACTTTC
TRBJ2-1,TRBV20-1,NA,NA,CSAIQSGVGNEQFF,TGCAGTGCTATTCAGTCAGGGGTTGGCAATGAGCAGTTCTTC
TRBJ2-7,TRBV20-1,many,NA,CSATNKPVSYEQYF,TGCAGTGCTACTAATAAACCGGTCTCCTACGAGCAGTACTTC
TRBJ2-1,TRBV6-2/TRBV6-3,many,TRBD2,CASSPTGTRGYNEQFF,TGTGCCAGCAGTCCAACCGGGACTAGGGGCTACAATGAGCAGTTCTTC
TRBJ1-1,TRBV11-2,many,NA,CASSLMQVNTEAFF,TGTGCCAGCAGCTTAATGCAGGTGAACACTGAAGCTTTCTTT
TRBJ2-7,TRBV29-1,many,TRBD1,CSGGTGNPYEQYF,TGCAGCGGGGGGACAGGGAACCCCTACGAGCAGTACTTC
TRBJ2-7,TRBV5-1,many,NA,CASSLVAWEQYF,TGCGCCAGCAGCTTGGTAGCGTGGGAGCAGTACTTC
TRBJ2-5,TRBV20-1,many,NA,CSARDGYRAAETQYF,TGCAGTGCTAGAGATGGGTACAGGGCGGCGGAGACCCAGTACTTC